These 20 T cell receptor beta chains came from one sample sequenced in a study of blood T cell repertoires in COVID-19 (dated by TCRdb to about 2020). The library was generated by the immunoSEQ multiplex PCR assay. The clones in this table, taken by TCRdb from immuneACCESS, are in-frame only. Not every clone is retained; where verified, under half of the shortfall comes from an unresolved V gene, and the cause of the rest is unknown. In this sample the table shows hundreds of thousands of clones, approximately 86% of which occur a single time. The ten largest clones capture around 3.1% of the sample. The sequenced material came from peripheral blood. These receptor sequences come from a man in his fifties or sixties with acute or convalescent COVID-19.

V is TRBV5-1 and J is TRBJ2-2; TRBD2 matches 7 bases. Germline loops: CDR1 SGHRS, CDR2 YFSETQ. The junction had 12 bases not matched to a gene; V was cut back by 3 bases and J by 7 bases. This CDR3 is built from 16 residues. For the CDR3, the DNA is TGCGCCAGCAGCTCAAGTCCCGGGACTATGATCGGGGAGCTGTTTTTT. This codes for CASSSSPGTMIGELFF.

The chain employs TRBV5-6 and TRBJ1-2, with TRBD1 identical over 7 bases. Germline V CDR1 and CDR2: SGHDT, YYEEEE. V dropped 4 bases and J dropped 5; count of bases not matched to a gene: 14. The CDR3 has 16 amino acids. In DNA form, the CDR3 reads TGTGCCAGCAGCGCCGGACAGGTTTTACCTAGATATGGCTACACCTTC. Its translation is CASSAGQVLPRYGYTF. Full variable domain (outside the CDR3, taken from reference TRBV5-6 and TRBJ1-2): DAGVTQSPTHLIKTRGQQVTLRCSPKSGHDTVSWYQQALGQGPQFIFQYYEEEERQRGNFPDRFSGHQFPNYSSELNVNALLLGDSALYLCASSAGQVLPRYGYTFGSGTRLTVV.

DNA for the CDR3: TGTGCCAGCAGTGAGAGACAGGCCTTCTCCTACGAGCAGTACTTC. Translated: CASSERQAFSYEQYF. The chain couples TRBV6-2 or TRBV6-3 to TRBJ2-7; perhaps TRBD1 as D (6 bases). Germline V gene sequence: CDR1 MNHEY, CDR2 SVGEGT. Between the trimmed V and J ends, which lost 5 bases and 0 bases, there was a span of 14 bases. The length of the CDR3 is 15 residues.

The chain employs TRBV2 and TRBJ1-1, with 7 bases aligning to TRBD1. This CDR3 is built from 15 residues. Germline values: CDR1 SNHLY, CDR2 FYNNEI. V lost 4 bases, J lost 1 base, and 6 bases stayed unmatched. The CDR3 DNA reads TGTGCCAGCAGTGTCAGGGGGTTTGAGAACACTGAAGCTTTCTTT. As protein: CASSVRGFENTEAFF.

This sequence joins TRBV5-1 and TRBJ2-7; 7 bases line up with TRBD2. The germline gives CDR1 SGHRS, CDR2 YFSETQ. Trimming took 2 bases from V and 2 from J; bases not matched to a gene: 7. The CDR3 contains 15 residues. The CDR3 region is CASSLSWGGTYEQYF. Written as DNA, the CDR3 is TGCGCCAGCAGCTTATCATGGGGGGGAACCTACGAGCAGTACTTC. The full variable domain, completed using reference TRBV5-1 and TRBJ2-7, is KAGVTQTPRYLIKTRGQQVTLSCSPISGHRSVSWYQQTPGQGLQFLFEYFSETQRNKGNFPGRFSGRQFSNSRSEMNVSTLELGDSALYLCASSLSWGGTYEQYFGPGTRLTVT.

The J gene is TRBJ1-1, the V gene TRBV2, with D unresolved. Germline V gene data show CDR1 as SNHLY and CDR2 as FYNNEI. V lost 7 bases to trimming and J lost 1 base, with 10 bases between them. The CDR3 contains 13 residues. The CDR3 nucleotides are TGTGCCAGCAATAGTTTTGGGAACACTGAAGCTTTCTTT. Its protein is CASNSFGNTEAFF.

Concerning this clone: The junction shows a germline mismatch at one end, possibly a read error. V is TRBV6-1 and J is TRBJ2-1; 10 bases agree with TRBD2. Germline-derived CDR1 and CDR2 are MNHNS and SASEGT. CDR3 length equals 15 residues. The CDR3 region is CASREAGGTYNEQFF. The CDR3 DNA reads as TGTGCCAGCAGGGAAGCGGGGGGGACCTACAATGAGCAGTTCTTC.

The V call is TRBV5-4, the J call TRBJ1-5, with D maybe TRBD1 (5 bases). Germline CDR1 and CDR2: SGHNT and YYREEE (reference sequence). This CDR3 is 16 amino acids long. Deletions cut 4 bases from V and 1 base from J, with 15 bases between. The CDR3 coding sequence is TGTGCCAGCAGCGCCGGGGGGGGAGGAAGCAATCAGCCCCAGCATTTT. This encodes CASSAGGGGSNQPQHF.

The V and J genes are TRBV11-3 and TRBJ1-1, with 10 positions matching TRBD1. Unmatched junction bases numbered 5, after V lost 5 bases and J lost 2 bases. There are 15 residues in the CDR3. CDR1 is SGHNT, CDR2 YENEEA, per germline. The CDR3 DNA follows: TGTGCCAGCAGCCCTCGGACAGGGGGTAACACTGAAGCTTTCTTT. Translating gives CASSPRTGGNTEAFF.

V gene TRBV5-4 combines with J gene TRBJ2-7; 11 bases fit TRBD1. The CDR3 has 17 residues. Germline V gene lookup returns CDR1 SGHNT and CDR2 YYREEE (reference sequence). After removal of 4 bases from V and 3 bases from J, the junction contained 12 bases not matched to a gene. The CDR3 here is CASSPGQGAKVLYEQYF. The CDR3 nucleotides read TGTGCCAGCAGCCCAGGACAGGGGGCGAAGGTCCTCTACGAGCAGTACTTC.

V usage is TRBV7-9 and J usage is TRBJ2-7, with 8 bases that match TRBD2. CDR1 and CDR2 from the germline V gene are SEHNR and FQNEAQ (reference sequence). The V segment lost 0 bases and the J segment 2 bases; nucleotides outside the gene matches: 0. This CDR3 is 14 amino acids long. DNA for the CDR3: TGTGCCAGCAGCTTAGCGGGACTAGCCTACGAGCAGTACTTC. It yields the protein CASSLAGLAYEQYF. Drawing the rest from reference TRBV7-9 and TRBJ2-7, the complete variable domain is DTGVSQNPRHKITKRGQNVTFRCDPISEHNRLYWYRQTLGQGPEFLTYFQNEAQLEKSRLLSDRFSAERPKGSFSTLEIQRTEQGDSAMYLCASSLAGLAYEQYFGPGTRLTVT.

The rearrangement joins TRBV24-1 to TRBJ2-2; 7 bases are a match to TRBD1. The germline gives CDR1 KGHDR, CDR2 SFDVKD. V was clipped by 5 bases and J by 4 bases; unmatched bases: 3. This CDR3 is 14 amino acids long. CDR3 region: CATSVAGGTGELFF. The CDR3 DNA follows: TGTGCCACCAGTGTCGCAGGGGGCACCGGGGAGCTGTTTTTT.

The J gene is TRBJ2-7, the V gene TRBV20-1; tentatively, D is TRBD2 (7 bases). The CDR3 sequence is 14 residues long. V was clipped by 3 bases and J by 3 bases, with 15 bases between them. The germline gives CDR1 DFQATT, CDR2 SNEGSKA (reference sequence). As DNA, the CDR3 is TGCAGTGCTAGTAGGGGGGGAGAACTCTACGAGCAGTACTTC. As protein: CSASRGGELYEQYF.

The chain combines TRBV10-3 with TRBJ1-5; 7 positions agree with TRBD1. The V gene's germline CDR1 is ENHRY and CDR2 SYGVKD. The CDR3 is made up of 16 amino acids. Unmatched junction bases numbered 8, after V lost 3 bases and J lost 3 bases. The CDR3 DNA reads as TGTGCCATCAGTGATGCACAGGGGAAGAACAATCAGCCCCAGCATTTT. It is translated as CAISDAQGKNNQPQHF.

This rearrangement joins TRBV7-6 to TRBJ1-2; maybe TRBD1 (5 bases). The length of the CDR3 is 16 residues. The germline V and J ends were trimmed by 1 base and 6 bases, with 18 bases remaining between them. Germline CDR1 SGHVS, CDR2 FNYEAQ. CDR3 loop: CASSLGGKGLEDGYTF. The CDR3 DNA reads TGTGCCAGCAGCTTAGGTGGTAAGGGGTTAGAGGATGGCTACACCTTC.

This chain uses TRBV6-2 or TRBV6-3 with TRBJ2-1; D possibly corresponds to TRBD1 (6 bases). Germline-derived CDR1 and CDR2 are MNHEY and SVGEGT. Trimming cost V 6 bases and J 4 bases, with 10 bases left between them. The CDR3 has 13 residues. The CDR3 nucleotides are TGTGCCAGCAGCCGGACAGAATACAATGAGCAGTTCTTC. As protein: CASSRTEYNEQFF.

This clone showed up just once. The chain employs TRBV9 and TRBJ2-7; TRBD1 might be the D (6 bases). Germline CDR1 reads SGDLS; CDR2 reads YYNGEE. The CDR3 loop spans 14 amino acids. V shed 4 bases and J shed 3 bases, with 14 bases lying between them. In DNA, the CDR3 is TGTGCCAGCAGCCCCGGGACAAAAAACTACGAGCAGTACTTC. It codes for CASSPGTKNYEQYF.

The chain joins TRBV7-2 to TRBJ2-5, with 7 nucleotides matching TRBD2. Germline-derived CDR1 and CDR2 are SGHTA and FQGNSA. The ends lost 7 bases at V and 7 bases at J; junction bases unmatched: 9. This CDR3 comprises 13 residues. The CDR3 nucleotides are TGTGCCAGCACTTCCCCTAGCGGATCGACCCAGTACTTC. Its protein is CASTSPSGSTQYF.

V usage is TRBV19 and J usage is TRBJ2-7, with 7 bases identical to TRBD1. The CDR3 totals 13 residues. The germline gives CDR1 LNHDA, CDR2 SQIVND (reference sequence). J lost 5 bases, V lost 6 bases, and 7 bases had no gene match. The CDR3 coding sequence is TGTGCCAGTAGCCTCGGACAGGCCGACGAGCAGTACTTC. Amino acids: CASSLGQADEQYF.

The chain couples TRBV4-3 to TRBJ2-5, with D possibly TRBD1 on 6 matching bases. The germline CDR1 and CDR2 sequences are LGHNA and YSLEER. Trimming removed 0 bases at V and 5 bases at J, with 13 bases between. This CDR3 contains 15 residues. Here the CDR3 DNA reads TGCGCCAGCAGCCAAGATTTCGCGAGGGGGGAGACCCAGTACTTC. This gives the protein CASSQDFARGETQYF.